This TCR beta chain was found in a study of regulatory T cells in long-lasting Graves disease. The TCR beta library used iRepertoire HTBI primers with Arm-PCR amplification of CDR3. TCRdb reanalysed the multiplex PCR reads using MiXCR and keeps one entry per CDR3 protein. The sample has around 320,000 distinct CDR3 sequences, approximately 16% seen once. Study results and caveats: Clonotypes that were public and shared totalled fewer than 3,500 in persistent patients versus 850 to 1,000 in new patients.

Specified time point: newly diagnosed GD, antithyroid drugs for less than 3 months. PBMCs were the source of the RNA used for TCR sequencing. The authors drew approximately 9 milliliters of peripheral blood into EDTA tubes. About this clonotype itself: The antigen is undetermined. A read error may explain this, as a much larger clone is one base away.

The CDR3 extends over 14 amino acids. Per the germline V gene, CDR1 is SGHTA and CDR2 is FQGNSA. These same data were also listed under a study on T cells in Graves' hyperthyroidism and ophthalmopathy.

V gene TRBV7-2 combines with J gene TRBJ1-5; no clear D gene. The source of this sequence is a man aged 40-50 years with Graves disease. The source material was peripheral blood mononuclear cells (PBMCs), sampled at new diagnosis, from a patient treated with antithyroid drugs. This chain's CDR3 is CAGSSSGPNQPQHF. The DNA of the CDR3 is TGTGCCGGCAGCTCTTCGGGTCCCAATCAGCCCCAGCATTTT. Complete variable domain (other parts from reference TRBV7-2 and TRBJ1-5): GAGVSQSPSNKVTEKGKDVELRCDPISGHTALYWYRQSLGQGLEFLIYFQGNSAPDKSGLPSDRFSAERTGGSVSTLTIQRTQQEDSAVYLCAGSSSGPNQPQHFGDGTRLSIL.